This is a list of T cell receptor beta chains from one sample in a study of blood T cell repertoires in COVID-19. The table came from immunoSEQ multiplex PCR; TCRdb's copy has only in-frame clones and leaves some out. This sample has roughly 110,000 clones, with about 85% found just once. The sequenced material came from peripheral blood. The receptors stem from a man in his forties with acute or convalescent COVID-19. Both conserved end residues are part of each CDR3. Fields, in order: CDR3 protein, CDR3 DNA, V gene, clone size, D gene, J gene. D genes are given only for firm matches. Not every row has a clone size; where given, it reads once, few, many or a size class.

CDR3 protein: CASSVGGGNDNTDTQYF; CDR3 DNA: TGTGCCAGCAGCGTAGGTGGAGGGAATGATAACACAGATACGCAGTATTTT; V gene: TRBV9; clone size: NA; D gene: NA; J gene: TRBJ2-3
CDR3 protein: CASRAMNTEAFF; CDR3 DNA: TGTGCCAGCAGGGCAATGAACACTGAAGCTTTCTTT; V gene: TRBV6-5; clone size: NA; D gene: NA; J gene: TRBJ1-1
CDR3 protein: CAIKAGNSPLHF; CDR3 DNA: TGTGCCATCAAGGCAGGGAATTCACCCCTCCACTTT; V gene: TRBV10-3; clone size: NA; D gene: NA; J gene: TRBJ1-6
CDR3 protein: CASSPSLLAGDPTDTQYF; CDR3 DNA: TGTGCCAGCAGCCCATCGCTGCTAGCGGGGGACCCCACAGATACGCAGTATTTT; V gene: TRBV7-9; clone size: NA; D gene: TRBD2; J gene: TRBJ2-3
CDR3 protein: CASRTPDRADEQYF; CDR3 DNA: TGTGCCAGCAGAACTCCGGACAGGGCTGACGAGCAGTACTTC; V gene: TRBV6-5; clone size: NA; D gene: TRBD1; J gene: TRBJ2-7
CDR3 protein: CASSAGTGGVRNIQYF; CDR3 DNA: TGTGCCAGCAGTGCAGGGACAGGAGGAGTCAGAAACATTCAGTACTTC; V gene: TRBV2; clone size: NA; D gene: TRBD1; J gene: TRBJ2-4
CDR3 protein: CASSPAQGSYEQYF; CDR3 DNA: TGTGCCAGCTCACCAGCTCAGGGGTCCTACGAGCAGTACTTC; V gene: TRBV18; clone size: few; D gene: NA; J gene: TRBJ2-7
CDR3 protein: CASSLFSLRGDTGELFF; CDR3 DNA: TGTGCCAGCAGTTTATTCTCTCTCCGGGGGGACACCGGGGAGCTGTTTTTT; V gene: TRBV27; clone size: NA; D gene: TRBD2; J gene: TRBJ2-2
CDR3 protein: CASSGQFMNTEAFF; CDR3 DNA: TGCGCCAGCAGTGGACAGTTCATGAACACTGAAGCTTTCTTT; V gene: TRBV10-2; clone size: NA; D gene: NA; J gene: TRBJ1-1
CDR3 protein: CASSPPGTVANQPQHF; CDR3 DNA: TGTGCCAGCTCACCACCGGGGACAGTCGCAAATCAGCCCCAGCATTTT; V gene: TRBV18; clone size: NA; D gene: TRBD1; J gene: TRBJ1-5
CDR3 protein: CSVEGVAGASSYNEQFF; CDR3 DNA: TGCAGCGTTGAAGGGGTTGCGGGGGCCAGCTCCTACAATGAGCAGTTCTTC; V gene: TRBV29-1; clone size: NA; D gene: NA; J gene: TRBJ2-1
CDR3 protein: CATSDFSQGYTDTQYF; CDR3 DNA: TGTGCCACCAGTGATTTCTCCCAGGGTTACACAGATACGCAGTATTTT; V gene: TRBV24-1; clone size: NA; D gene: NA; J gene: TRBJ2-3
CDR3 protein: CASSTRLAGGTDTQYF; CDR3 DNA: TGTGCCAGTAGTACCCGACTAGCGGGGGGCACAGATACGCAGTATTTT; V gene: TRBV19; clone size: NA; D gene: TRBD2; J gene: TRBJ2-3
CDR3 protein: CASSLQGATEAFF; CDR3 DNA: TGTGCCAGCTCACTACAGGGGGCCACTGAAGCTTTCTTT; V gene: TRBV18; clone size: NA; D gene: TRBD1; J gene: TRBJ1-1
CDR3 protein: CASQGGGNQPQHF; CDR3 DNA: TGTGCCAGCCAGGGGGGTGGCAATCAGCCCCAGCATTTT; V gene: TRBV6-6; clone size: NA; D gene: TRBD1; J gene: TRBJ1-5
CDR3 protein: CASSEGASGVYEQYF; CDR3 DNA: TGTGCCAGCAGTGAGGGGGCTAGCGGGGTTTACGAGCAGTACTTC; V gene: TRBV6-1; clone size: NA; D gene: TRBD2; J gene: TRBJ2-7
CDR3 protein: CASTGTGAYEQYF; CDR3 DNA: TGTGCCAGCACGGGGACAGGAGCCTACGAGCAGTACTTC; V gene: TRBV27; clone size: NA; D gene: TRBD1; J gene: TRBJ2-7
CDR3 protein: CASSSAGAAETQYF; CDR3 DNA: TGCGCCAGCAGCTCGGCTGGAGCTGCAGAGACCCAGTACTTC; V gene: TRBV5-1; clone size: NA; D gene: NA; J gene: TRBJ2-5
CDR3 protein: CASSYSTGYNSPLHF; CDR3 DNA: TGTGCCAGCAGCTACAGCACAGGTTATAATTCACCCCTCCACTTT; V gene: TRBV11-2; clone size: NA; D gene: NA; J gene: TRBJ1-6
CDR3 protein: CASSEELAGGNEQFF; CDR3 DNA: TGTGCCAGCAGTGAAGAATTAGCGGGGGGCAATGAGCAGTTCTTC; V gene: TRBV2; clone size: NA; D gene: TRBD2; J gene: TRBJ2-1
CDR3 protein: CASSLVASGGSNEQFF; CDR3 DNA: TGTGCCAGCAGCTTAGTGGCTAGCGGGGGCTCTAATGAGCAGTTCTTC; V gene: TRBV13; clone size: NA; D gene: TRBD2; J gene: TRBJ2-1
CDR3 protein: CASSELGTGVYEQYF; CDR3 DNA: TGTGCCAGCAGTGAATTAGGGACAGGGGTCTACGAGCAGTACTTC; V gene: TRBV6-1; clone size: NA; D gene: TRBD1; J gene: TRBJ2-7
CDR3 protein: CAISEERGRAFF; CDR3 DNA: TGTGCCATCAGTGAGGAAAGGGGGCGAGCTTTCTTT; V gene: TRBV10-3; clone size: NA; D gene: TRBD1; J gene: TRBJ1-1
CDR3 protein: CASSLVGYEQYF; CDR3 DNA: TGTGCCAGCAGCTTAGTCGGTTACGAGCAGTACTTC; V gene: TRBV7-2; clone size: NA; D gene: NA; J gene: TRBJ2-7
CDR3 protein: CASSESGADTEAFF; CDR3 DNA: TGTGCCAGCAGTGAATCAGGGGCCGACACTGAAGCTTTCTTT; V gene: TRBV6-1; clone size: few; D gene: NA; J gene: TRBJ1-1
CDR3 protein: CAGGQPATGYYTF; CDR3 DNA: TGTGCCGGGGGACAGCCAGCTACCGGTTATTACACCTTC; V gene: TRBV19; clone size: NA; D gene: TRBD1; J gene: TRBJ1-2
CDR3 protein: CASSLAYRGSNTEAFF; CDR3 DNA: TGTGCCAGCAGCTTGGCCTATCGGGGATCGAACACTGAAGCTTTCTTT; V gene: TRBV5-8; clone size: NA; D gene: NA; J gene: TRBJ1-1
CDR3 protein: CASSLYQGVGEQFF; CDR3 DNA: TGTGCCAGCAGTTTATACCAGGGGGTCGGTGAGCAGTTCTTC; V gene: TRBV28; clone size: NA; D gene: TRBD1; J gene: TRBJ2-1
CDR3 protein: CASSPFTTGGTEAFF; CDR3 DNA: TGTGCCAGCAGCCCATTCACGACAGGGGGCACTGAAGCTTTCTTT; V gene: TRBV9; clone size: NA; D gene: TRBD1; J gene: TRBJ1-1
CDR3 protein: CAISTYSEQYF; CDR3 DNA: TGTGCCATCTCCACGTACAGCGAGCAGTACTTC; V gene: TRBV10-3; clone size: few; D gene: NA; J gene: TRBJ2-7
CDR3 protein: CASSPVGTGSDTGELFF; CDR3 DNA: TGTGCCAGCAGCCCAGTTGGGACAGGGTCGGACACCGGGGAGCTGTTTTTT; V gene: TRBV5-6; clone size: NA; D gene: TRBD1; J gene: TRBJ2-2
CDR3 protein: CATSDESGVTYEQYF; CDR3 DNA: TGTGCCACCAGTGATGAGTCAGGGGTTACGTACGAGCAGTACTTC; V gene: TRBV24-1; clone size: few; D gene: NA; J gene: TRBJ2-7
CDR3 protein: CASSPDRGSNQPQHF; CDR3 DNA: TGCGCCAGCAGTCCGGACAGGGGTAGCAATCAGCCCCAGCATTTT; V gene: TRBV10-2; clone size: NA; D gene: TRBD1; J gene: TRBJ1-5
CDR3 protein: CASSLQGQMNYGYTF; CDR3 DNA: TGTGCCAGTAGTTTACAGGGCCAAATGAACTATGGCTACACCTTC; V gene: TRBV19; clone size: NA; D gene: NA; J gene: TRBJ1-2
CDR3 protein: CASSQGGGGNEQFF; CDR3 DNA: TGTGCCAGCAGCCAGGGCGGGGGAGGGAATGAGCAGTTCTTC; V gene: TRBV3-1/TRBV3-2; clone size: NA; D gene: TRBD2; J gene: TRBJ2-1
CDR3 protein: CASSHWDSDYEQYF; CDR3 DNA: TGTGCCAGCAGCCACTGGGACAGCGACTACGAGCAGTACTTC; V gene: TRBV3-1/TRBV3-2; clone size: NA; D gene: TRBD1; J gene: TRBJ2-7
CDR3 protein: CASSPTGQIEIAKNIQYF; CDR3 DNA: TGCGCCAGCAGCCCGACGGGACAGATAGAAATAGCCAAAAACATTCAGTACTTC; V gene: TRBV4-1; clone size: NA; D gene: TRBD1; J gene: TRBJ2-4
CDR3 protein: CASSLAGYGYTF; CDR3 DNA: TGTGCCAGCAGCTTAGCAGGCTATGGCTACACCTTC; V gene: TRBV11-2; clone size: NA; D gene: NA; J gene: TRBJ1-2
CDR3 protein: CASSRTGTGNEKLFF; CDR3 DNA: TGTGCCAGCAGCCGCACCGGGACAGGGAATGAAAAACTGTTTTTT; V gene: TRBV7-3; clone size: few; D gene: TRBD1; J gene: TRBJ1-4
CDR3 protein: CASSRGTGGPDTQYF; CDR3 DNA: TGTGCCAGCAGCCGCGGGACAGGGGGTCCAGATACGCAGTATTTT; V gene: TRBV13; clone size: NA; D gene: TRBD1; J gene: TRBJ2-3
CDR3 protein: CASSFSMGVSENTEAFF; CDR3 DNA: TGTGCCAGCAGCTTTTCCATGGGCGTCTCGGAGAACACTGAAGCTTTCTTT; V gene: TRBV7-9; clone size: few; D gene: NA; J gene: TRBJ1-1